This is a list of T cell receptor beta chains from one sample in a study of control samples from healthy donors and cancer patients. Profiled with immunoSEQ multiplex PCR; TCRdb holds only in-frame clones, not every one. The table shows about 250,000 clones, with roughly 80% occurring only once. The sequenced sample was PBMCs. The receptors stem from a woman aged 60-75 years with lung cancer. Both conserved end residues are trimmed from each CDR3. Fields, in order: V gene, CDR3 length, clone size, CDR3 protein. Clone size, where shown, is once, few, many, or a class for clones that have expanded.

V gene: TRBV19; CDR3 length: 13; clone size: .; CDR3 protein: ASSTAGFMGQPQH
V gene: TRBV2; CDR3 length: 13; clone size: .; CDR3 protein: ASRPDERTPYEQY
V gene: TRBV3-1/TRBV3-2; CDR3 length: 14; clone size: .; CDR3 protein: ASSDSGGLTYNEQF
V gene: TRBV7-8; CDR3 length: 12; clone size: .; CDR3 protein: ASSSNREGRGYT
V gene: TRBV15; CDR3 length: 11; clone size: .; CDR3 protein: ATSGGGRSEQY
V gene: TRBV7-9; CDR3 length: 14; clone size: large; CDR3 protein: ASSADGGRTPYEQY
V gene: TRBV30; CDR3 length: 13; clone size: .; CDR3 protein: AWSVGLAGAYEQY
V gene: TRBV5-1; CDR3 length: 12; clone size: .; CDR3 protein: ASSFQGEGNTIY
V gene: TRBV2; CDR3 length: 10; clone size: .; CDR3 protein: ASSMDRYEQY
V gene: TRBV2; CDR3 length: 12; clone size: .; CDR3 protein: ASSGGTSAETQY
V gene: TRBV15; CDR3 length: 12; clone size: .; CDR3 protein: ATSRGTTGYGYT
V gene: TRBV6-5; CDR3 length: 13; clone size: .; CDR3 protein: ASRVGTLNTGELF
V gene: TRBV7-6; CDR3 length: 14; clone size: once; CDR3 protein: ASSLMASGVTDTQY
V gene: TRBV15; CDR3 length: 11; clone size: .; CDR3 protein: ATSTTVNTEAF
V gene: TRBV5-4; CDR3 length: 14; clone size: once; CDR3 protein: ASSFSRDTSLYGYT
V gene: TRBV5-1; CDR3 length: 13; clone size: .; CDR3 protein: ASSLEHRDNEKLF
V gene: TRBV5-1; CDR3 length: 13; clone size: .; CDR3 protein: ASSLTSGRYNEQF
V gene: TRBV7-3; CDR3 length: 13; clone size: .; CDR3 protein: ASSLKGSGIHTQY
V gene: TRBV11-2; CDR3 length: 12; clone size: .; CDR3 protein: ASSLDLTIYGYT
V gene: TRBV2; CDR3 length: 14; clone size: .; CDR3 protein: ASSEWSGGGGETQY
V gene: TRBV10-1; CDR3 length: 14; clone size: .; CDR3 protein: ASSDRTSGDYNEQF
V gene: TRBV5-8; CDR3 length: 14; clone size: .; CDR3 protein: ASSILAGVIQETQY
V gene: TRBV2; CDR3 length: 12; clone size: .; CDR3 protein: ASTWTGGIDTQY
V gene: TRBV11-2; CDR3 length: 11; clone size: .; CDR3 protein: ASSRGWSETQY
V gene: TRBV6-5; CDR3 length: 12; clone size: .; CDR3 protein: ASRGQGGRYGYT
V gene: TRBV6-2/TRBV6-3; CDR3 length: 14; clone size: once; CDR3 protein: ASSYSILQSNQPQH
V gene: TRBV11-1; CDR3 length: 12; clone size: .; CDR3 protein: ASTRRSLGDVQY
V gene: TRBV5-4; CDR3 length: 12; clone size: .; CDR3 protein: ASSLGQHYNEQF
V gene: TRBV7-3; CDR3 length: 13; clone size: .; CDR3 protein: ASSLGLAGTGELF
V gene: TRBV6-2/TRBV6-3; CDR3 length: 13; clone size: .; CDR3 protein: ASSWLGTSTDTQY
V gene: TRBV27; CDR3 length: 15; clone size: few; CDR3 protein: ASSLLGGFTRQTELF
V gene: TRBV5-8; CDR3 length: 11; clone size: .; CDR3 protein: ASTPDRFYEQY
V gene: TRBV27; CDR3 length: 11; clone size: once; CDR3 protein: ASSFLQGGGYT
V gene: TRBV6-5; CDR3 length: 13; clone size: .; CDR3 protein: ASSPASGGSYEQY
V gene: TRBV2; CDR3 length: 13; clone size: .; CDR3 protein: ASSESSYRPDTQY
V gene: TRBV5-1; CDR3 length: 12; clone size: .; CDR3 protein: ASSWDSNTGELF
V gene: TRBV24-1; CDR3 length: 11; clone size: .; CDR3 protein: ATSDAGDEKLF
V gene: TRBV3-1/TRBV3-2; CDR3 length: 10; clone size: .; CDR3 protein: ASSQARETQY
V gene: TRBV2; CDR3 length: 11; clone size: few; CDR3 protein: ASRGWIQETQY
V gene: TRBV5-1; CDR3 length: 12; clone size: .; CDR3 protein: ASSPGAQYTEAF
V gene: TRBV19; CDR3 length: 11; clone size: .; CDR3 protein: ASSIFAQETQY
V gene: TRBV7-9; CDR3 length: 15; clone size: .; CDR3 protein: ASSLWGWGYSNQPQH
V gene: TRBV6-5; CDR3 length: 12; clone size: few; CDR3 protein: ASRAQGSQETQY
V gene: TRBV5-6; CDR3 length: 12; clone size: .; CDR3 protein: ASSEDREAYEQY
V gene: TRBV19; CDR3 length: 10; clone size: .; CDR3 protein: ASSDQVQPQH
V gene: TRBV9; CDR3 length: 12; clone size: .; CDR3 protein: ASSALQGKTEAF
V gene: TRBV2; CDR3 length: 10; clone size: few; CDR3 protein: ATYLSGNTIY
V gene: TRBV18; CDR3 length: 12; clone size: .; CDR3 protein: ASSPWTGNQPQH